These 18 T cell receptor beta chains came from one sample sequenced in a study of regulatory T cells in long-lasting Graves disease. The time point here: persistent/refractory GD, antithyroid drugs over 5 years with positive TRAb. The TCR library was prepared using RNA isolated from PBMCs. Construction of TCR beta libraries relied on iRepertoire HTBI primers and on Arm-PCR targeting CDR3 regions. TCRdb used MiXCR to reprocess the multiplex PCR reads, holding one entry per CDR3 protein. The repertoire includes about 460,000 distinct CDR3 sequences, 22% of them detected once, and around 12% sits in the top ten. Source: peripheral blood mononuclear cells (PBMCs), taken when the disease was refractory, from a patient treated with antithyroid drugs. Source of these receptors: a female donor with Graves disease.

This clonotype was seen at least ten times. The CDR3 DNA is TGTGCCAGCAGTTTATCCTCGGGTCCATACGAGCAGTACTTC. Its protein is CASSLSSGPYEQYF. The V and J genes are TRBV28 and TRBJ2-7; D uncertain. This CDR3 spans 14 amino acids. The V gene lost 1 base and the J gene lost 4 bases, with 11 bases spanning the gap. The germline gives CDR1 MDHEN, CDR2 SYDVKM.

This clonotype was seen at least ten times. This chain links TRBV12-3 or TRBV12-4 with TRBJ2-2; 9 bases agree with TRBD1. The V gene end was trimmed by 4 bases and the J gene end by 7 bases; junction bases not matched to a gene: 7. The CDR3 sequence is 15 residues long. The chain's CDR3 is CASSSWTGADGELFF. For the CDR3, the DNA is TGTGCCAGCAGTTCTTGGACAGGGGCTGACGGGGAGCTGTTTTTT.

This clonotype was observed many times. CDR3: CASSEDRRYTF. CDR3 DNA: TGTGCCAGTAGCGAGGACAGGCGCTACACCTTC. This chain joins TRBV19 and TRBJ1-2; 7 nucleotides match TRBD1. The germline V gene has CDR1 LNHDA and CDR2 SQIVND (reference sequence). The CDR3 runs 11 residues. V lost 6 bases and J lost 9; bases outside the gene matches: 4.

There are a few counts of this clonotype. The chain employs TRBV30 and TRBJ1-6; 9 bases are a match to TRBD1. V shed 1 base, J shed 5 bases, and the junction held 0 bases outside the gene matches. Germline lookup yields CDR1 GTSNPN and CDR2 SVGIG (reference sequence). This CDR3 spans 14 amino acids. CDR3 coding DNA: TGTGCCTGGAGTGGACAGGGGGATAATTCACCCCTCCACTTT. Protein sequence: CAWSGQGDNSPLHF.

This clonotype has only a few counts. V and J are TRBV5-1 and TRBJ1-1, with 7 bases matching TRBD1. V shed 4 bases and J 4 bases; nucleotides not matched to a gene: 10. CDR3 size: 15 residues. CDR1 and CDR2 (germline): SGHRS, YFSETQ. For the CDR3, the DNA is TGCGCCAGCAGCCCCCATAACGAGGGGGCCACTGAAGCTTTCTTT. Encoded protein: CASSPHNEGATEAFF.

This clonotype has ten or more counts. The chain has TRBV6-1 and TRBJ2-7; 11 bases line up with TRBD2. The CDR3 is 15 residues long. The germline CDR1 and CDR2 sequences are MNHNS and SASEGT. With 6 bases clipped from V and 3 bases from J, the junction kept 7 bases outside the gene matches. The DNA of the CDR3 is TGTGCCAGCAGACCACTAGCGGGGGTCCTCTACGAGCAGTACTTC. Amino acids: CASRPLAGVLYEQYF.

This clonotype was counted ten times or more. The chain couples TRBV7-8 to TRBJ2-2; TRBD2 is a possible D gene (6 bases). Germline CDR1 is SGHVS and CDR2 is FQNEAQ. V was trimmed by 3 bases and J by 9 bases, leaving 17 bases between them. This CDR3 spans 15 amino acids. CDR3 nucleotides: TGTGCCAGCAGCTTTCACATGACTAGGGCAAGGGAGCTGTTTTTT. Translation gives CASSFHMTRARELFF.

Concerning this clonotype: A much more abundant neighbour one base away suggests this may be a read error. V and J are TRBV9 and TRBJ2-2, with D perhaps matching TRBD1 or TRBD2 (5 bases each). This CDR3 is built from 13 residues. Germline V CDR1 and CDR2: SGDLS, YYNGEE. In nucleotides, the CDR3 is TGTGCCAGAAGCGTAGGGACGACCGGGGAGCTGTTTTTT. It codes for CARSVGTTGELFF.

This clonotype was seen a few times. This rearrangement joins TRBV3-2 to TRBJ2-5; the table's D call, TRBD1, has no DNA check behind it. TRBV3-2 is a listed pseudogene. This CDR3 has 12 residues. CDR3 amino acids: CASSQERGTSLF. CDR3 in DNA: TGTGCCAGCAGCCAAGAACGGGGGACCAGTCTCTTC.

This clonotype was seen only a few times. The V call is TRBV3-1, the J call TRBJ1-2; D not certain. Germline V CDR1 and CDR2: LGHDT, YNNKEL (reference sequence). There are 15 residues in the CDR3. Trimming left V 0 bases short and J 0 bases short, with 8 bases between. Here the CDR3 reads CASSQERSANYGYTF. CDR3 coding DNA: TGTGCCAGCAGCCAAGAGAGGTCGGCTAACTATGGCTACACCTTC.

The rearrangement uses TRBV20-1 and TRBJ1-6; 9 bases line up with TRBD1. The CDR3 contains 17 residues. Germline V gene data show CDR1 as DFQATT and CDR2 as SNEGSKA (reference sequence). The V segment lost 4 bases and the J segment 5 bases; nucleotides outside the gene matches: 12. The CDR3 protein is CSAKFGTGNVHNSPLHF. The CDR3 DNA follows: TGCAGTGCTAAATTCGGGACAGGGAATGTTCATAATTCACCCCTCCACTTT.

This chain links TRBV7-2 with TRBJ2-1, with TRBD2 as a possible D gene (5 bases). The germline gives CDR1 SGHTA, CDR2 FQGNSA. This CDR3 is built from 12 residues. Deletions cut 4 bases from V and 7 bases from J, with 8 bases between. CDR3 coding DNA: TGTGCCAGCAGCTGGTCGGGGAATGAGCAGTTCTTC. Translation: CASSWSGNEQFF.

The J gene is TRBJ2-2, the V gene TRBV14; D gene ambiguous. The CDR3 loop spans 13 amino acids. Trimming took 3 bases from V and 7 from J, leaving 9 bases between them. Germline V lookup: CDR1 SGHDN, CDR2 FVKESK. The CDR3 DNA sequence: TGTGCCAGCAGCCACTCGGTGGGCGGGGAGCTGTTTTTT. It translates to CASSHSVGGELFF.

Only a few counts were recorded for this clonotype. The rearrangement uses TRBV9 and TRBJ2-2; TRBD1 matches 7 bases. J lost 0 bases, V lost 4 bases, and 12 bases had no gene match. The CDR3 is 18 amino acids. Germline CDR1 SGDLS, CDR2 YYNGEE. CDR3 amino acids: CASSKRGDRAANTGELFF. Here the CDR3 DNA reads TGTGCCAGCAGCAAGAGGGGCGACAGGGCCGCGAACACCGGGGAGCTGTTTTTT.

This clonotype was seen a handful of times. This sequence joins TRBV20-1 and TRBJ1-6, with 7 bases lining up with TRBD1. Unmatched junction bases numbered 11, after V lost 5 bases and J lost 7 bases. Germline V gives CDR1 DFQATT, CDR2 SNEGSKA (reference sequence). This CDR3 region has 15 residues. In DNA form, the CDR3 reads TGCAGTGCTGGCCACCCGACAGGGAACAATTCACCCCTCCACTTT. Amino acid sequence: CSAGHPTGNNSPLHF.

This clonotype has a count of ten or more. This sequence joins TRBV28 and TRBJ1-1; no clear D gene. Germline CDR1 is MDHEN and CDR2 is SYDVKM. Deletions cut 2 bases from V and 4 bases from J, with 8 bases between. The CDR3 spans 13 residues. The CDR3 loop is CASSLVSITEAFF. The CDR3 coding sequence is TGTGCCAGCAGTTTAGTTTCAATCACTGAAGCTTTCTTT.

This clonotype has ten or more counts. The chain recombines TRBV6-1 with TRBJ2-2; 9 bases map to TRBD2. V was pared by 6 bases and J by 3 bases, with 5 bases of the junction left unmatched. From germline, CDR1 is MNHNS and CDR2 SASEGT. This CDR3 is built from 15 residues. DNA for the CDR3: TGTGCCAGCAGGGCTAGCGGGATGTACACCGGGGAGCTGTTTTTT. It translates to CASRASGMYTGELFF.

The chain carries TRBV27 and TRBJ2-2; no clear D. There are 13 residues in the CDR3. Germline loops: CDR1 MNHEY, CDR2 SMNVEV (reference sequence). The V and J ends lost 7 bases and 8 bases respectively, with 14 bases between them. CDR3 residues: CASNPTSGGELFF. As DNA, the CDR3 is TGTGCCAGCAACCCCACTTCTGGGGGGGAGCTGTTTTTT.